The source of this T cell receptor (beta chain) is a study of blood T cell repertoires in COVID-19. Background on the study: COVID-19 samples, acute and convalescent, were from the United States, Italy and Spain. From T cells, B-cell-depleted T cells, or PBMCs came the material, which was cDNA or gDNA.

In the source study's methods: Counts of nucleated cells, estimated from reference gene primer amplification, were obtained. Method: immunoSEQ multiplex PCR; TCRdb's copy keeps in-frame clones and lacks some. V and J calls and clone size are copied from that table; D and trimming were computed from the DNA. The data contain around 41,000 clones, about four fifths of them singletons. CDR3 size: 15 residues. The ends were cut back, 1 base at V and 4 bases at J, with 11 bases in the middle. Looked up from germline, CDR1 is LNHDA and CDR2 is SQIVND (reference sequence). This receptor was obtained from a woman of 80 years or more with acute or convalescent COVID-19. The chain links TRBV19 to TRBJ1-5; D gene ambiguous. Sequences were obtained from peripheral blood. CDR3 in DNA: TGTGCCAGTAGTATAGGAATGGCGGGGAATCAGCCCCAGCATTTT. Amino acids: CASSIGMAGNQPQHF.